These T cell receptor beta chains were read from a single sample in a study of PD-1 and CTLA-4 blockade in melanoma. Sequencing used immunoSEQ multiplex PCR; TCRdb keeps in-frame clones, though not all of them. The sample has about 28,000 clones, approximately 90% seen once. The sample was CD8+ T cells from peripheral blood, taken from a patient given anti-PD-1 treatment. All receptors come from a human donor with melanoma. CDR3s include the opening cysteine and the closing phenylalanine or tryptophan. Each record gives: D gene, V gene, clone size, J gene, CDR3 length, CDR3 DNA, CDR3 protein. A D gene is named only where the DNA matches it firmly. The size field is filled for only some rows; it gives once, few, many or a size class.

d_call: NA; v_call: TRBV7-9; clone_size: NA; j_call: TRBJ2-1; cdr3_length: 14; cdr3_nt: TGTGCCAGCAGCCCCTCGACAGTTTACAATGAGCAGTTCTTC; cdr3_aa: CASSPSTVYNEQFF
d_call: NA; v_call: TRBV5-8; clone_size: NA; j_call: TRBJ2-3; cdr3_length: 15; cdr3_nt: TGTGCCAGCAGCTTGTCAACTAGTAGCACAGATACGCAGTATTTT; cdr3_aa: CASSLSTSSTDTQYF
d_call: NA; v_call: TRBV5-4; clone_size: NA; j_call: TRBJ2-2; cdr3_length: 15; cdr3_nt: TGTGCCAGCAGCTTGAGACGCGTGAACACCGGGGAGCTGTTTTTT; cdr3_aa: CASSLRRVNTGELFF
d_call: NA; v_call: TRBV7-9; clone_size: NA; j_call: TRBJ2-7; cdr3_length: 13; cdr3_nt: TGTGCCAGCAGCTTCGAGGAAGAATACGAGCAGTACTTC; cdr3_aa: CASSFEEEYEQYF
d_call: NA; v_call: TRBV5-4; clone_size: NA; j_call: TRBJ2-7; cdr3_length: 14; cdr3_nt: TGTGCCAGCAGCTCGGACTACGTCCCCCACGAGCAGTACTTC; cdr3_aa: CASSSDYVPHEQYF
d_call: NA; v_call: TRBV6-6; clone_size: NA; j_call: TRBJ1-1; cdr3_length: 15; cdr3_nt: TGTGCCACCTCGGCGCTACAGGACATGAACACTGAAGCTTTCTTT; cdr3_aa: CATSALQDMNTEAFF
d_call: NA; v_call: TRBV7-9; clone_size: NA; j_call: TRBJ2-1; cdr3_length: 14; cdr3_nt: TGTGCCAGCAGCTTAGTGGGACTTAACAATGAGCAGTTCTTC; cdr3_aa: CASSLVGLNNEQFF
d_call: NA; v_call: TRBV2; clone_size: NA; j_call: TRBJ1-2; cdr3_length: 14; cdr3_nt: TGTGCCAGCAGGGGACCGGGTCCCAGGGATGGCTACACCTTC; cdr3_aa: CASRGPGPRDGYTF
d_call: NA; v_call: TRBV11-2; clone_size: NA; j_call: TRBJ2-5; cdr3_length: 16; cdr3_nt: TGTGCCAGCAGCCTCAGGGGGGGGACAGTAGAAGAGACCCAGTACTTC; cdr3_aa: CASSLRGGTVEETQYF
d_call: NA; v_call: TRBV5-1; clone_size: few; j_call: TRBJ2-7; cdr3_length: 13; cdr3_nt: TGCGCCAGCAGCCCGACAGAAGCCTACGAGCAGTACTTC; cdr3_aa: CASSPTEAYEQYF
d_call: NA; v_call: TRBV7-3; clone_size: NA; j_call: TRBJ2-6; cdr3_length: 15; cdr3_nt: TGTGCCAGCAGCATCACAAGCTCTGGGGCCAACGTCCTGACTTTC; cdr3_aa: CASSITSSGANVLTF
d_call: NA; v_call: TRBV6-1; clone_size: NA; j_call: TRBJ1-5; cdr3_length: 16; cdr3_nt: TGTGCCAGCAGTGAATACAGGACGGACTACAATCAGCCCCAGCATTTT; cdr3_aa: CASSEYRTDYNQPQHF
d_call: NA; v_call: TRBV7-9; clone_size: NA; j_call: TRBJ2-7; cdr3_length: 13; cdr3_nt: TGTGCCAGCAGCTTAACAGACTCCTACGAGCAGTACTTC; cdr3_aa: CASSLTDSYEQYF
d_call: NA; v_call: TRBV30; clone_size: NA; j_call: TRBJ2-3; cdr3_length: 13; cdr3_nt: TGTGCCTGGAGTGCAGGGATGGCAGATACGCAGTATTTT; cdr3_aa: CAWSAGMADTQYF
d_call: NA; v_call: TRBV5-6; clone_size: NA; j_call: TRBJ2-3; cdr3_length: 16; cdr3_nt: TGTGCCAGCAGCTTGGCCGCCCAGGTTAGCACAGATACGCAGTATTTT; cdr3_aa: CASSLAAQVSTDTQYF
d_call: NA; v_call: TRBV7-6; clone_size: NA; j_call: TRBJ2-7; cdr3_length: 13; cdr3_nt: TGTGCCAGCGCTGAGGGGAACTCCTACGAGCAGTACTTC; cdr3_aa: CASAEGNSYEQYF
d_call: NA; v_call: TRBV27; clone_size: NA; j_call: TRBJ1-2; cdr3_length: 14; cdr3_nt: TGTGCCAGCAGTTTAACAGGGCTGAACTATGGCTACACCTTC; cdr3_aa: CASSLTGLNYGYTF
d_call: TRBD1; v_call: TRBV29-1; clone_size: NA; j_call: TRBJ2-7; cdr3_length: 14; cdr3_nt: TGCAGCGTTGAGACCACGACAGGGACATACGAGCAGTACTTC; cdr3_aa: CSVETTTGTYEQYF
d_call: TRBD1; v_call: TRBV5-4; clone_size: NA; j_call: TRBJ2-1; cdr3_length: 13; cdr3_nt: TGTGCCAGCAGCTGGGGGACAGGTAATGAGCAGTTCTTC; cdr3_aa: CASSWGTGNEQFF
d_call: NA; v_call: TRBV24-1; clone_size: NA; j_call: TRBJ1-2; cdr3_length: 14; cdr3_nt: TGTGCCACCAGTGATCGGGGCAGGGACTATGGCTACACCTTC; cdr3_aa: CATSDRGRDYGYTF
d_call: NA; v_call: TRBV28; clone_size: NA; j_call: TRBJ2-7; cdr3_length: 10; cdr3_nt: TGTGCCAGCAGTGCCTACGAGCAGTACTTC; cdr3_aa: CASSAYEQYF
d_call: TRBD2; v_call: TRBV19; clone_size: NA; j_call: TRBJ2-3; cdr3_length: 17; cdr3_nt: TGTGCCAGTAGTGCTCCACTAGCGGGAGAGCAGACAGATACGCAGTATTTT; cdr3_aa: CASSAPLAGEQTDTQYF
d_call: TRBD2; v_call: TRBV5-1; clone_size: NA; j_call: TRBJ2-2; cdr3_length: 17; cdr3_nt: TGCGCCAGCAGCACCCCGACTAGCGGACTGAACACCGGGGAGCTGTTTTTT; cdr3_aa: CASSTPTSGLNTGELFF
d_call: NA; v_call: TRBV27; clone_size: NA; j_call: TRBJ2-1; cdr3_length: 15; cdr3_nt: TGTGCCAGCAAGAGCCCGGGACTGGGTGTCAATGAGCAGTTCTTC; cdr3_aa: CASKSPGLGVNEQFF
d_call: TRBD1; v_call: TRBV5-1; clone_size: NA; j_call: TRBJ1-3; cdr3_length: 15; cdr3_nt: TGCGCCAGCAGCTTGGACAGGGGGCTTGGAAACACCATATATTTT; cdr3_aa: CASSLDRGLGNTIYF
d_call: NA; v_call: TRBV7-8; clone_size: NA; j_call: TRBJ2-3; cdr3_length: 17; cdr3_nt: TGTGCCAGCAGCTTAGGGGCTAACGGGGACAACACAGATACGCAGTATTTT; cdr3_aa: CASSLGANGDNTDTQYF
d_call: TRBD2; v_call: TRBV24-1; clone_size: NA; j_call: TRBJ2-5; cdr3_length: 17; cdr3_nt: TGTGCCACCAGTGATTTGCCCCGACTAGCGGGAGAAGAGACCCAGTACTTC; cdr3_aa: CATSDLPRLAGEETQYF
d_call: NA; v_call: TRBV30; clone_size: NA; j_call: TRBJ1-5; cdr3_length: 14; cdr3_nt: TGTGCCTGGAGTGTAGGTCAGGCAAGCCAGCCCCAGCATTTT; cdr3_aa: CAWSVGQASQPQHF
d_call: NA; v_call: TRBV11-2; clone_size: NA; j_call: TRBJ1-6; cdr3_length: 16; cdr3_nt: TGTGCCAGCAGCTTAACACTGGATCCTTATAATTCACCCCTCCACTTT; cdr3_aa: CASSLTLDPYNSPLHF
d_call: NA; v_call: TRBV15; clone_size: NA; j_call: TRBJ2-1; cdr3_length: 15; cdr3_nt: TGTGCCACCAGCAGAGTTGGGCCTTCCCCAGTCGAGCAGTTCTTC; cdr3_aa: CATSRVGPSPVEQFF
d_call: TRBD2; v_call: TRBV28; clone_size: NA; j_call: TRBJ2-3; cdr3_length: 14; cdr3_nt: TGTGCCAGCAGTTTTAGTCTAGCGGGAGATACGCAGTATTTT; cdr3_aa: CASSFSLAGDTQYF
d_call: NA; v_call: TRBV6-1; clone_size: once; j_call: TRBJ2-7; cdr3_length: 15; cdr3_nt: TGTGCCAGCAGTGAGTTACAGGACAGCCCCTACGAGCAGTACTTC; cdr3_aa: CASSELQDSPYEQYF
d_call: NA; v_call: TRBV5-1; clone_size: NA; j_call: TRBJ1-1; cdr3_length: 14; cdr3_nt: TGCGCCAGCAGCTTGACAGGGCCGGACACTGAAGCTTTCTTT; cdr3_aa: CASSLTGPDTEAFF
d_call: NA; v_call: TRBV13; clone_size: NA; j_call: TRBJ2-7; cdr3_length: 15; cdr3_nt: TGTGCCAGCAGCTCCGGGACAAGGGAGACCTACGAGCAGTACTTC; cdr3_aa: CASSSGTRETYEQYF
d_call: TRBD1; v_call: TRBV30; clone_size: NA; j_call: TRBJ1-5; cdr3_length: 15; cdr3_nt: TGTGCCTGGAGCCCTGACAGGGGACGCAATCAGCCCCAGCATTTT; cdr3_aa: CAWSPDRGRNQPQHF
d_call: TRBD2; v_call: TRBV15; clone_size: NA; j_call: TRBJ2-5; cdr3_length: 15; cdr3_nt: TGTGCCACCAGCAGAGATCTAGCGGGGTGGGAGACCCAGTACTTC; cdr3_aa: CATSRDLAGWETQYF
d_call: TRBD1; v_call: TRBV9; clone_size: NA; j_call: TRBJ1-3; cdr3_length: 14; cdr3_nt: TGTGCCAGCAGCGGTATACAGGGGTTAAACACCATATATTTT; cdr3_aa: CASSGIQGLNTIYF
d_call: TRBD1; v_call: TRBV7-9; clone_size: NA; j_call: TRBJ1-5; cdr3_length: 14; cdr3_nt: TGTGCCAGCAGCCCCAGCACAGGGGTAGGGCCCCAGCATTTT; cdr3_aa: CASSPSTGVGPQHF
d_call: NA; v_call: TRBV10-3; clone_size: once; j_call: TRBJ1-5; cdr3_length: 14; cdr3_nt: TGTGCCATCAGTGAAACATCCTCCGAGGGGCCCCAGCATTTT; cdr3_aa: CAISETSSEGPQHF
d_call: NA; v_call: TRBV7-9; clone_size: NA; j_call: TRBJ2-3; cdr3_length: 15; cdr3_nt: TGTGCCAGCAGCCCGCTAGCAATTGGGACAGATACGCAGTATTTT; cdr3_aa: CASSPLAIGTDTQYF
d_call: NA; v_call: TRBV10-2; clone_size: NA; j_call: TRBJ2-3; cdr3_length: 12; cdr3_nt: TGCGCCAGCAGTGATTTAGGAGATACGCAGTATTTT; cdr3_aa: CASSDLGDTQYF
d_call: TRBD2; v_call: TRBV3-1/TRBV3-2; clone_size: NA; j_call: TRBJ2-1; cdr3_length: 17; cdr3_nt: TGTGCCAGCACTCCCAACCCCCTAGCGGGAGAAAGGAATGAGCAGTTCTTC; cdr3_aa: CASTPNPLAGERNEQFF
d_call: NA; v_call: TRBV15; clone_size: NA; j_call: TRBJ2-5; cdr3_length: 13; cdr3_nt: TGTGCCACCAGCAGACCCCCTGATGAGACCCAGTACTTC; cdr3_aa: CATSRPPDETQYF
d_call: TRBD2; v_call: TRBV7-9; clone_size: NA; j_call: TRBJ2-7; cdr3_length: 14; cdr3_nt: TGTGCCAGCAGCCTGGCGGGACTAGCGGGAGAGCAGTACTTC; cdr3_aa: CASSLAGLAGEQYF
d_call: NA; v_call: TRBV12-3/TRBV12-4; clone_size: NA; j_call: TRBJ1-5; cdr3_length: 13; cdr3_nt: TGTGCCAGCTCTATTGGGCTCAATCAGCCCCAGCATTTT; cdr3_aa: CASSIGLNQPQHF
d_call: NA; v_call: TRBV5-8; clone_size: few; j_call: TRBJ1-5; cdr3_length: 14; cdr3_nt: TGTGCCAGCAGCTTGGAGGATAGCAATCAGCCCCAGCATTTT; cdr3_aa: CASSLEDSNQPQHF
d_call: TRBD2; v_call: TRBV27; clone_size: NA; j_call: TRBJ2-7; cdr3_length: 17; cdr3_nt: TGTGCCAGCAGTTCCCGACTAGCGGGAGGCTCGGGGGACGAGCAGTACTTC; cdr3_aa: CASSSRLAGGSGDEQYF
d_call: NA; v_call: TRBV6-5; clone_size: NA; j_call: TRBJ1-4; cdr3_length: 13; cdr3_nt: TGTGCCAGCAGTTCGGCAGACAATGAAAAACTGTTTTTT; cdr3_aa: CASSSADNEKLFF
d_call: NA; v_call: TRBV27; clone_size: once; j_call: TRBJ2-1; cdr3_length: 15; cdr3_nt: TGTGCCAGCAGTTTAGAACAGACTTACTACAATGAGCAGTTCTTC; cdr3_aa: CASSLEQTYYNEQFF
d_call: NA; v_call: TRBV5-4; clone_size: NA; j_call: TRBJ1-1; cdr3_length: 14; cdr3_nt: TGTGCCAGCAGCTTCGGCAACATGAACACTGAAGCTTTCTTT; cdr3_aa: CASSFGNMNTEAFF
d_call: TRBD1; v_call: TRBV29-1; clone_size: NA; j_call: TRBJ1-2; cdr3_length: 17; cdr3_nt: TGCAGCGTTGAAGAAGGAGGACAGGGAAACGTCAAAAGGGGCTACACCTTC; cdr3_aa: CSVEEGGQGNVKRGYTF
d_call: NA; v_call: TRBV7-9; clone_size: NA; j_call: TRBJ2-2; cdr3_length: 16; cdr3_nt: TGTGCCAGCAGCTTAAAGCCCGGGCTAGGCACCGGGGAGCTGTTTTTT; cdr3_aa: CASSLKPGLGTGELFF
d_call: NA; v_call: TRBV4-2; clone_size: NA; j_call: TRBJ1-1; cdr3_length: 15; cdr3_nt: TGTGCCAGCAGCCAAGAACAGGGAGAGGACACTGAAGCTTTCTTT; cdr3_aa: CASSQEQGEDTEAFF
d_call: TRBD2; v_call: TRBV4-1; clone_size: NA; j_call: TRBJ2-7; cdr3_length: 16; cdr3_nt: TGCGCCAGCAGCCAAGGAACTAGCGGGAGGATCTACGAGCAGTACTTC; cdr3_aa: CASSQGTSGRIYEQYF